This is a list of T cell receptor beta chains from one sample in a study of T cells in Graves' hyperthyroidism and ophthalmopathy. Each CDR3 protein is one row after TCRdb ran MiXCR on the multiplex PCR reads. The sample lists over 500,000 distinct CDR3 sequences, under 20% occurring once. What was sequenced was blood. These TCRs come from a woman in her late teens or twenties with Graves' ophthalmopathy. CDR3s include the opening cysteine and the closing phenylalanine or tryptophan. The D gene is left open where the match is weak. Clone sizes are given selectively: once, few, many, or a class where the clone is expanded.

size | J | D | V | DNA | CDR3
many | TRBJ2-7 | TRBD1 | TRBV2 | TGTGCCAGCAGTGAAGCCTTCAACAGGGGGTTTACCTACGAGCAGTACTTC | CASSEAFNRGFTYEQYF
once | TRBJ2-7 | TRBD2 | TRBV30 | TGTGCCCGGGGAGGCGGGAGGCGAAAAGAGCAGTACTTC | CARGGGRRKEQYF
many | TRBJ2-3 | TRBD2 | TRBV12-3/TRBV12-4 | TGTGCCAGCAGTTCTTCCGGGACTAGCGGGAGTCCGGCAGATACGCAGTATTTT | CASSSSGTSGSPADTQYF
many | TRBJ2-7 | TRBD2 | TRBV6-1 | TGTGCCACAGGGCCCGGGAGGGAAAGTCCCCACGAGCAGTACTTC | CATGPGRESPHEQYF
NA | TRBJ2-1 | NA | TRBV6-1 | TGTGCCAGCAGATTCCGTATGGACAGTGAGCAGTTCTTC | CASRFRMDSEQFF
many | TRBJ2-7 | NA | TRBV28 | TGTGCCAGCAGTCCCGAGGGTGCCTACGAGCAGTACTTC | CASSPEGAYEQYF
many | TRBJ1-2 | NA | TRBV7-8 | TGTGCCAGCAGCTTAGCATTTGACGGCTACACCTTC | CASSLAFDGYTF
many | TRBJ1-5 | NA | TRBV20-1 | TGCAGTGCTAGGACAGGTGAGGTACAGCCCCAGCATTTT | CSARTGEVQPQHF
NA | TRBJ1-4 | NA | TRBV10-3 | TGTGCCATCAGAGGGTCTCGGACTAATGAAAAACTGTTTTTT | CAIRGSRTNEKLFF
NA | TRBJ1-2 | TRBD1 | TRBV28 | TGTGCCAGCAGCCCAAACAGGGGGCTAGACTACACCTTC | CASSPNRGLDYTF
NA | TRBJ1-1 | NA | TRBV5-6 | TGTGCCAGCAGCTTGACGGGGACGGGGAACACTGAAGCTTTCTTT | CASSLTGTGNTEAFF
few | TRBJ2-1 | NA | TRBV5-8 | TGTGCCAGCACCCAAGCAGGGGCCCTATACAATGAGCAGTTCTTC | CASTQAGALYNEQFF
NA | TRBJ1-3 | NA | TRBV20-1 | TGCAGTGCTAGCCCGGCACGGGGCCTCTCTGGAAACACCATATATTTT | CSASPARGLSGNTIYF
NA | TRBJ2-7 | NA | TRBV5-6 | TGTGCCAGCAGCTTGGGGCAGGGTAGGGGCGAGCAGTACTTC | CASSLGQGRGEQYF
NA | TRBJ2-1 | TRBD2 | TRBV6-1 | TGTGCCAGTTTCACTAGCGGGAAAGAGCAGTTCTTC | CASFTSGKEQFF
many | TRBJ1-1 | NA | TRBV5-1 | TGCGCCAGCAGCTTTCACTATGGGAACACTGAAGCTTTCTTT | CASSFHYGNTEAFF
NA | TRBJ2-1 | TRBD2 | TRBV4-1 | TGCGCCAGCAGTATAGCGGGGGGGCCCAGGAATGAGCAGTTCTTC | CASSIAGGPRNEQFF
many | TRBJ2-2 | NA | TRBV7-8 | TGTGCCAGCAGCCTAGATATGGCCGGGGAGCTGTTTTTT | CASSLDMAGELFF
many | TRBJ2-1 | NA | TRBV13 | TGTGCCAGCAGCGCCCGGACAGCCAATGAGCAGTTCTTC | CASSARTANEQFF
many | TRBJ2-1 | NA | TRBV18 | TGTGCCAGCTCGGGAGTCAATGAGCAGTTCTTC | CASSGVNEQFF
many | TRBJ2-3 | NA | TRBV20-1 | TGCAGTGCTAGAGATCTTCCGGGGGAGATCACAGATACGCAGTATTTT | CSARDLPGEITDTQYF
few | TRBJ2-5 | TRBD1 | TRBV9 | TGTGCCAGCAGCGGGACAGGGTTTGAGGAGACCCAGTACTTC | CASSGTGFEETQYF
many | TRBJ2-7 | NA | TRBV6-1 | TGTGCCACTACAGGCGCACCTGGGGAGTACGAGCAGTACTTC | CATTGAPGEYEQYF
few | TRBJ2-7 | NA | TRBV6-1 | TGTGCCAGCAGTGTTTCAGGGCTAGAGCAGTACTTC | CASSVSGLEQYF
NA | TRBJ2-3 | TRBD1 | TRBV5-1 | TGCGCCAGCAGCTTGGAGGATACAGGGGGCGGCGCAGATACGCAGTATTTT | CASSLEDTGGGADTQYF
many | TRBJ1-6 | TRBD1 | TRBV5-1 | TGCGCCAGCAGCTTGGACAGGGGAGATTCACCCCTCCACTTT | CASSLDRGDSPLHF
many | TRBJ2-3 | TRBD2 | TRBV30 | TGTGGAGCGAGGGGTAGCGGGAGCTCAGATACGCAGTATTTT | CGARGSGSSDTQYF
NA | TRBJ1-1 | NA | TRBV9 | TGTGCCAGCAGCGAGTTCAGGGCTCACACTGAAGCTTTCTTT | CASSEFRAHTEAFF
NA | TRBJ2-1 | NA | TRBV29-1 | TGCAGCGCCTGGACGGATAACAATGGGCAGTTCTTC | CSAWTDNNGQFF
many | TRBJ1-4 | TRBD1 | TRBV28 | TGTGCCAGCAGAGCAGACAGGGGCGGGCATGAAAAACTGTTTTTT | CASRADRGGHEKLFF
NA | TRBJ2-1 | NA | TRBV7-2 | TGCGCCAGCAGCCAACCGAAACTACGAGACAATGAGCAGTTCTTC | CASSQPKLRDNEQFF
many | TRBJ2-3 | NA | TRBV6-5 | TGTGCCAGCAGTTACCCACCCCTTCTAGCTTATACGTCAGATACGCAGTATTTT | CASSYPPLLAYTSDTQYF
many | TRBJ2-1 | TRBD2 | TRBV5-8 | TGTGCCAGCAGCGCGGTGTGGCGGGAGGGGTATGAGCAGTTCTTC | CASSAVWREGYEQFF
few | TRBJ2-3 | TRBD1 | TRBV11-2 | TGTGCCAGCAGCTCCCGGGACAGGGGCAGAGATACGCAGTATTTT | CASSSRDRGRDTQYF
NA | TRBJ1-2 | NA | TRBV29-1 | TGCAGCGTTGAAAAGAACTATGGCTACACCTTC | CSVEKNYGYTF
many | TRBJ2-7 | NA | TRBV20-1 | TGCAGTGCGACACAGGGCTACGAGCAGTACTTC | CSATQGYEQYF
many | TRBJ2-2 | NA | TRBV20-1 | TGCAGTGCCCCAGAGATCCTGAACACCGGGGAGCTGTTTTTT | CSAPEILNTGELFF
NA | TRBJ2-2 | TRBD1 | TRBV6-1 | TGTGCCAGCAGTGGGTCCGGGACAGGGTATGTCACCGGGGAGCTGTTTTTT | CASSGSGTGYVTGELFF
NA | TRBJ1-5 | NA | TRBV5-6 | TGTGCCAGCAGCTCCCGCCTCACAGGGTGGGTTCAGCCCCAGCATTTT | CASSSRLTGWVQPQHF
NA | TRBJ1-2 | TRBD1 | TRBV7-2 | TGTGCCAGCAGCTTAACCGGGACAGGGGAGGATGGCTACACCTTC | CASSLTGTGEDGYTF
many | TRBJ1-1 | TRBD1 | TRBV29-1 | TGCAGCGTTGAAGATAGGGACAGGGGCACTGAAGCTTTCTTT | CSVEDRDRGTEAFF
NA | TRBJ2-7 | NA | TRBV19 | TGTGCCAGTAGTATCGGGACATCTTCCTACGAGCAGTACTTC | CASSIGTSSYEQYF
NA | TRBJ2-7 | TRBD2 | TRBV11-2 | TGTGCCAGCCGGGGGAGGGCGGGCGAGCAGTACTTC | CASRGRAGEQYF
many | TRBJ2-1 | TRBD2 | TRBV12-3/TRBV12-4 | TGTGCCAGCAGTTCATATCTAGCGGGGGGTCAGAGTGAGCAGTTCTTC | CASSSYLAGGQSEQFF
few | TRBJ2-3 | NA | TRBV20-1 | TGCAGTGCTCGAAAGGGACAAGGGAGAGATACGCAGTATTTT | CSARKGQGRDTQYF
NA | TRBJ1-1 | NA | TRBV4-1 | TGCGCCAGCAGCCAAGGTCTAGGGGCTGGGAACACTGAAGCTTTCTTT | CASSQGLGAGNTEAFF
many | TRBJ1-6 | TRBD1 | TRBV11-2 | TGTGCCAGCAGCTCTCAGGGGGAAAGGGATAATTCACCCCTCCACTTT | CASSSQGERDNSPLHF
few | TRBJ1-6 | NA | TRBV6-2/TRBV6-3 | TGTGCCAGCAACAGGGAGGGGAATAATTCACCCCTCCACTTT | CASNREGNNSPLHF
NA | TRBJ1-1 | NA | TRBV6-1 | TGTGCCAGCAGTTATGGGAGGTCGAACACTGAAGCTTTCTTT | CASSYGRSNTEAFF
NA | TRBJ2-3 | TRBD1 | TRBV28 | TGTGCCAGCAGTTTGGGACAGGCTCCTAGCACAGATACGCAGTATTTT | CASSLGQAPSTDTQYF
NA | TRBJ1-5 | NA | TRBV28 | TGTGCCACATTTACAGATGAGGGGCCGGGTCAGCCCCAGCATTTT | CATFTDEGPGQPQHF
NA | TRBJ2-3 | NA | TRBV10-3 | TGTGCCATCAGGGGGAGCACAGATACGCAGTATTTT | CAIRGSTDTQYF